This T cell receptor beta chain was captured by sequencing in a study of blood T cell repertoires in COVID-19. In the study overall: PBMCs, B-cell-depleted T cells, or T cells provided the cDNA or gDNA that made up the material.

Profiling relied on immunoSEQ multiplex PCR, and the TCRdb table lists in-frame clones only, not all of them. The repertoire holds 200,000 or so clones, around four fifths seen once, with around 5.5% in the top ten. The source is a woman aged 60-70 years who had recovered from COVID-19. Material: peripheral blood.

CDR3 bases: TGCGCCAGCAGCTTGGAGTCCGCCGAGACAGATACGCAGTATTTT. Its protein product is CASSLESAETDTQYF. V is TRBV5-1 and J is TRBJ2-3; D call uncertain. This CDR3 has 15 residues. Germline V gene sequence: CDR1 SGHRS, CDR2 YFSETQ. V shed 0 bases and J shed 3 bases, with 11 bases lying between them.